This T cell receptor beta chain was recovered during a study of prognosis after radiotherapy for stage I lung cancer. Genomic DNA served as the source from which two-round multiplex PCR generated TCR beta CDR3 amplicons. First-round PCR employed TRBV- and TRBJ-specific primers for each gene. TCRdb used MiXCR to reprocess the multiplex PCR reads, holding one entry per CDR3 protein. The table lists more than 12,000 distinct CDR3 sequences, over 25% of them singletons. The germline CDR1 and CDR2 sequences are MDHEN and SYDVKM. The CDR3 totals 15 residues. The table lists this clonotype with a count of one. Mismatch with germline at one junction end may stem from a read error.

The rearrangement joins TRBV28 to TRBJ1-3; unclear D gene. Sample: PBMCs, taken before or after stereotactic body radiation therapy (not recorded which). This sequence originates from a donor of 50 years or more with non-small cell lung cancer. The CDR3 spells CASREEEISGNTVYF. In DNA, the CDR3 is TGTGCCAGTAGGGAGGAGGAGATCTCTGGAAACACCGTATATTTT.